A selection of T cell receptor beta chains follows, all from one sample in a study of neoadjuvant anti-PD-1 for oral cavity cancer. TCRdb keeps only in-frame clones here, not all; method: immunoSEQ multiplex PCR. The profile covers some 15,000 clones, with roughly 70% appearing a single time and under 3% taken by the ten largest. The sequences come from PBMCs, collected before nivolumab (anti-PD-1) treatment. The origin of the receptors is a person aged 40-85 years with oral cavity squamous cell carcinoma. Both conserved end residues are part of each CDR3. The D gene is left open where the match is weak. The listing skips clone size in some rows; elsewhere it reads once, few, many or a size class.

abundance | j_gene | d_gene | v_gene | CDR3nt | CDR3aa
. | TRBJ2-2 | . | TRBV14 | TGTGCCAGCAGCCAAGGTCAGGACCAACACCGTGGGGAGCTGTTTTTT | CASSQGQDQHRGELFF
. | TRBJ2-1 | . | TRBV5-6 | TGTGCCAGCAGCTTGGCCCTCTACAATGAGCAGTTCTTC | CASSLALYNEQFF
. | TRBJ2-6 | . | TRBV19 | TGTGCCAGTAGACCACGGTTCTCTGGGGCCAACGTCCTGACTTTC | CASRPRFSGANVLTF
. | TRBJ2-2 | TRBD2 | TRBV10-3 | TGTGCCATCAGTGGTGAACTAGCGGGAGTCACCGGGGAGCTGTTTTTT | CAISGELAGVTGELFF
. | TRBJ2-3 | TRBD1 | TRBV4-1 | TGCGCCAGCAGCCTGCTACAGGGGGCTTTTAGCACAGATACGCAGTATTTT | CASSLLQGAFSTDTQYF
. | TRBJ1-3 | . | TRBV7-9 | TGTGCCAGCAGCGAGACAGGCAGGTCTGGAAACACCATATATTTT | CASSETGRSGNTIYF
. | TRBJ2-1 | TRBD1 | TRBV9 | TGTGCCAGCAGCGTAGCGACAGGGGCTGGACCCAATGAGCAGTTCTTC | CASSVATGAGPNEQFF
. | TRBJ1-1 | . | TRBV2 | TGTGCCAGCAGTGAACTCGGAGGGAACACTGAAGCTTTCTTT | CASSELGGNTEAFF
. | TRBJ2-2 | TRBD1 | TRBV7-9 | TGTGCCAGCAGTTCACAGGGGGTTAACACCGGGGAGCTGTTTTTT | CASSSQGVNTGELFF
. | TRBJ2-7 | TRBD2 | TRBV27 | TGTGCCAGCAGTATTAGCGGGACGAGTGAGCAGTACTTC | CASSISGTSEQYF
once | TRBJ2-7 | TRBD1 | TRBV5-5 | TGTGCCAGCAGCCTGGGACAGACTCCTCGCGAGCAGTACTTC | CASSLGQTPREQYF
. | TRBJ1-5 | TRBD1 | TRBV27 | TGTGCCAGCACGGCGACAGGGGGCATACAGCCCCAGCATTTT | CASTATGGIQPQHF
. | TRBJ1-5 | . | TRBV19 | TGTGCCAGTAGTATAGAAGGAGGGGAGAATCAGCCCCAGCATTTT | CASSIEGGENQPQHF
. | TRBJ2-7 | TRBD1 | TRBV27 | TGTGCCACCTCCGCCGGTGGACAGGGGGCGCGCGAGCAGTACTTC | CATSAGGQGAREQYF
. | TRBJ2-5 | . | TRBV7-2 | TGTGCCAGCAGCAACCTCGGGGGGCCAGAGACCCAGTACTTC | CASSNLGGPETQYF
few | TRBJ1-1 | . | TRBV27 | TGTGCCAGCAGTTTATCTGGGTACACTGAAGCTTTCTTT | CASSLSGYTEAFF
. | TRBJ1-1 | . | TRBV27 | TGTGCCAGCAGTCCGGCGGGGGATTACACTGAAGCTTTCTTT | CASSPAGDYTEAFF
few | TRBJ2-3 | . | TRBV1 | TGCACCAGCAGCCACCAAGCGGGGGAGGCAGATACGCAGTATTTT | CTSSHQAGEADTQYF
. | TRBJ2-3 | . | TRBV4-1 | TGCGCCAGCAGCCAAGATCCGGCAGGAATCACAGATACGCAGTATTTT | CASSQDPAGITDTQYF
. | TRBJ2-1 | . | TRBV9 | TGTGCCAGCAGCGTCACAGGGAGCTCCTACAATGAGCAGTTCTTC | CASSVTGSSYNEQFF
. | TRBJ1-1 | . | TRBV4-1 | TGCGCCAGCAGCCACCCTCAGGGACGACTGAACACTGAAGCTTTCTTT | CASSHPQGRLNTEAFF
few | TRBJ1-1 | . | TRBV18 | TGTGCCAGCTCACCATTCGACGGGGCCATGAACACTGAAGCTTTCTTT | CASSPFDGAMNTEAFF
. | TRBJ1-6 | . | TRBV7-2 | TGTGCCAGCCGTTTAGGGGGACCGCCGAATTCACCCCTCCACTTT | CASRLGGPPNSPLHF
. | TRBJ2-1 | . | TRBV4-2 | TGTGCCAGCAGCCAAGAGCGGGCGGGCCTCAACGGGGATGAGCAGTTCTTC | CASSQERAGLNGDEQFF
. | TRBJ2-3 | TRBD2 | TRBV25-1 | TGTGCCAGCAGTGCCCTCGGACTAGCGGTCACAGATACGCAGTATTTT | CASSALGLAVTDTQYF
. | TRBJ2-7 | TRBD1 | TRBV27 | TGTGCCAGCAGGGACGGGACAGGGGAGTTCTACGGGGGAAACGAGCAGTACTTC | CASRDGTGEFYGGNEQYF
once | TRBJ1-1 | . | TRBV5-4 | TGTGCCAGCAGCTTCGAGAGGAGGGGCGCTGGAACTGAAGCTTTCTTT | CASSFERRGAGTEAFF
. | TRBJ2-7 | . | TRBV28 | TGTGCCAGCAGTTTAAAAATTCAGGCGAGGAGCTCCTACGAGCAGTACTTC | CASSLKIQARSSYEQYF
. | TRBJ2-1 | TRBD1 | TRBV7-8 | TGTGCCAGCAATAACAGGGGGTTAGACAATGAGCAGTTCTTC | CASNNRGLDNEQFF
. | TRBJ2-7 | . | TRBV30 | TGTGCCTGGCGATGGGACTACAGGGGATCCTACGAGCAGTACTTC | CAWRWDYRGSYEQYF
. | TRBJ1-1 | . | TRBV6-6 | TGTGCCAGCATCCTCGGGACTTACACTGAAGCTTTCTTT | CASILGTYTEAFF
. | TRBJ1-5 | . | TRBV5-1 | TGCGCCAGCAGCTTGGGAAGGGGGTTCGATCAGCCCCAGCATTTT | CASSLGRGFDQPQHF
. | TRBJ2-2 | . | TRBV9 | TGTGCCAGCAGCGTAGGACCGGTGCGGGAGCTGTTTTTT | CASSVGPVRELFF
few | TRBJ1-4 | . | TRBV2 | TGTGCCAGCAGTGAAACACAGGGTACTAATGAAAAACTGTTTTTT | CASSETQGTNEKLFF
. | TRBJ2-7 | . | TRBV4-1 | TGCGCCAGCAGCCAAGAGAGGAGGAGCGACGCCTACGAGCAGTACTTC | CASSQERRSDAYEQYF
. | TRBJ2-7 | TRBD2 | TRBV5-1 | TGCGCCAGCAGCTGGGGGGGGTCCCTCTACGAGCAGTACTTC | CASSWGGSLYEQYF
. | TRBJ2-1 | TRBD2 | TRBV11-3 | TGTGCCAGCAGCCCAACCACGACTAGCGGGAGTTACAATGAGCAGTTCTTC | CASSPTTTSGSYNEQFF